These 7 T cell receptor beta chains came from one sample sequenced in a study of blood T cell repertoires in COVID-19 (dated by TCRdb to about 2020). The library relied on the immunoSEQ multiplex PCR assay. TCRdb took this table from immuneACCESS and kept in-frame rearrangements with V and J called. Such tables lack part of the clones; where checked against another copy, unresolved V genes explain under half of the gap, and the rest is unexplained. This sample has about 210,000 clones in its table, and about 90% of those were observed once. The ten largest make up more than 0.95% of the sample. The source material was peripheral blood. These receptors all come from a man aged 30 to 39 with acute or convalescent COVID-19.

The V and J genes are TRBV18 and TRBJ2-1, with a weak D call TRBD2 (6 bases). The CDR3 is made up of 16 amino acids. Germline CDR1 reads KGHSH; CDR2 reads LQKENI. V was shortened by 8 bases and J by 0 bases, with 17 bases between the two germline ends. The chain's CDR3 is CASAHNSGSSYNEQFF. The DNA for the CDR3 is TGTGCCAGCGCCCACAATAGCGGAAGCTCCTACAATGAGCAGTTCTTC.

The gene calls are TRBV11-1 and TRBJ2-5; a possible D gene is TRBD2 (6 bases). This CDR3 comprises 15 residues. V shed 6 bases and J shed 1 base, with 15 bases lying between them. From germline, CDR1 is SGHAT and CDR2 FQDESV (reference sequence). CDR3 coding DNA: TGTGCCAGCAGGGCGGGATTAGCGGCCCAAGAGACCCAGTACTTC. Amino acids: CASRAGLAAQETQYF.

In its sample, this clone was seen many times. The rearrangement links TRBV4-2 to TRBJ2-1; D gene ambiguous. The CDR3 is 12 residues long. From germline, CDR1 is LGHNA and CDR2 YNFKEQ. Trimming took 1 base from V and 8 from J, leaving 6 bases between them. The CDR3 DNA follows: TGTGCCAGCAGCCAAGTTCCAGATGAGCAGTTCTTC. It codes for CASSQVPDEQFF.

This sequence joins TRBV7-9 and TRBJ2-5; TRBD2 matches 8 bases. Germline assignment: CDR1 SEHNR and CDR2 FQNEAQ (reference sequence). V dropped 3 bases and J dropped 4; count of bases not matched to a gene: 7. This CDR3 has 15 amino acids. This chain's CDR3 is CASSFGGRSGETQYF. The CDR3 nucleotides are TGTGCCAGCAGCTTCGGCGGGAGGTCGGGAGAGACCCAGTACTTC. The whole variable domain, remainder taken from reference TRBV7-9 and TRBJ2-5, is DTGVSQNPRHKITKRGQNVTFRCDPISEHNRLYWYRQTLGQGPEFLTYFQNEAQLEKSRLLSDRFSAERPKGSFSTLEIQRTEQGDSAMYLCASSFGGRSGETQYFGPGTRLLVL.

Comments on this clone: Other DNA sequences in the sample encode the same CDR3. CDR3 nucleotide sequence: TGTGCCAGCAGCGCAGGAGATACGCAGTATTTT. Translated: CASSAGDTQYF. V gene TRBV7-9 combines with J gene TRBJ2-3; D unclear. The CDR3 has 11 residues. In germline, CDR1 is SEHNR, CDR2 FQNEAQ (reference sequence). The ends were cut back, 5 bases at V and 5 bases at J, with 5 bases in the middle.

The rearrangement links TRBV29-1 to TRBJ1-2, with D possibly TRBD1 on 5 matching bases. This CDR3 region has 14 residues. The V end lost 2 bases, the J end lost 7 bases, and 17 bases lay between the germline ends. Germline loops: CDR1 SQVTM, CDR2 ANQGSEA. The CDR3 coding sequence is TGCAGCGTTGAAACGCTGGGCGCGGGGGGTGGCTACACCTTC. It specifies CSVETLGAGGGYTF.

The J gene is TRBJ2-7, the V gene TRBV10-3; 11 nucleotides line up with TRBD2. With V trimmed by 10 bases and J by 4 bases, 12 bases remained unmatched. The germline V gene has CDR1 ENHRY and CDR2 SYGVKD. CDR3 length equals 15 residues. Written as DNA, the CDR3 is TGTGCCACGCAGCCCGGGTCTAGCGGGGGGTACGAGCAGTACTTC. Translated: CATQPGSSGGYEQYF.